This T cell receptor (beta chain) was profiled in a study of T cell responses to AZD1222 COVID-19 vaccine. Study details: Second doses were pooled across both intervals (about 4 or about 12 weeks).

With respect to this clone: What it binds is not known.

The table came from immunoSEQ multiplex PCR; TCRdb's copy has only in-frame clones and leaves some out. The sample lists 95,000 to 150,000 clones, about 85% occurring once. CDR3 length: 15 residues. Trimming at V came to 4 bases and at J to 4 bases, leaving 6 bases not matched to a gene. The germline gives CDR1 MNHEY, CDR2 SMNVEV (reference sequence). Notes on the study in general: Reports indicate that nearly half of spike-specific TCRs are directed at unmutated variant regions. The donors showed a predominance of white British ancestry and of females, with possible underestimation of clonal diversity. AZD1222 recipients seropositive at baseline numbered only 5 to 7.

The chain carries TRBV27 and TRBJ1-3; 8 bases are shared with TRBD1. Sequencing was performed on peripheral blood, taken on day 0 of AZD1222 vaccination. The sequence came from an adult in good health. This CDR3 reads CASSYQGAPGNTIYF. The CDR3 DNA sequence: TGTGCCAGCAGTTATCAGGGGGCGCCAGGAAACACCATATATTTT.